The rows below give T cell receptor beta chains drawn from one sample of a study of identical twins. TCRdb reprocessed the 5' RACE reads with MiXCR, giving one entry per CDR3 protein. Found here are under 400,000 distinct CDR3 sequences, approximately 10% of them singletons; the top ten hold 8% to 9.5%. What was sequenced was naive T cells sorted from blood. The receptors derive from a woman between 45 and 60 years old in good health. Both conserved end residues are part of each CDR3. A D gene is named only where the DNA matches it firmly. Size is omitted from some rows. Given values are once, few, many or a class for expanded clones.

TRBV29-1	many	TRBD2	TRBJ2-1	TGCAGCGTTACCGGGACTAGCCTCAATGAGCAGTTCTTC	CSVTGTSLNEQFF
TRBV2	-	-	TRBJ2-1	TGTGCCAGCAGTGATGTGGGCGGGATAACCCACAATGAGCAGTTCTTC	CASSDVGGITHNEQFF
TRBV14	-	-	TRBJ2-3	TGTGCCAGCAGCCAAGGAGCCAGCAATACGCAGTATTTT	CASSQGASNTQYF
TRBV29-1	many	TRBD2	TRBJ2-1	TGCAGCGCCCCGCGGACTAGCGGCCTCTACAATGAGCAGTTCTTC	CSAPRTSGLYNEQFF
TRBV20-1	few	TRBD1	TRBJ2-3	TGCAGTGCTAGTGGACAGGGTGGTAGCACAGATACGCAGTATTTT	CSASGQGGSTDTQYF
TRBV20-1	few	TRBD2	TRBJ2-3	TGCAGTGCTGGGGGACTAGCAATCGGCAGTGGGTCGGCAGATACGCAGTATTTT	CSAGGLAIGSGSADTQYF
TRBV12-3/TRBV12-4	few	TRBD1	TRBJ2-1	TGTGCCAGCAGCGGACAGGGGGGCTCCTACAATGAGCAGTTCTTC	CASSGQGGSYNEQFF
TRBV27	few	-	TRBJ2-5	TGTGCCAGCAGTTTAAAGGGGCCGCAAGAGACCCAGTACTTC	CASSLKGPQETQYF
TRBV14	-	-	TRBJ2-5	TGTGCCAGCAGCCAAGATAGACCCGATGAGGTGGTACTCGAAGAGACCCAGTACTTC	CASSQDRPDEVVLEETQYF
TRBV12-3/TRBV12-4	many	-	TRBJ1-6	TGTGCCAGCAGTTTATGGGGCAGTAATTCACCCCTCCACTTT	CASSLWGSNSPLHF
TRBV6-1	few	-	TRBJ1-4	TGTGCCAGCAGTAATACCGGGACACCAACGGAAAAACTGTTTTTT	CASSNTGTPTEKLFF
TRBV3-1	-	TRBD1	TRBJ1-6	TGTGCCAGCAGCCAAGCCCGGACAGGGTTTGTGAATTCACCCCTCCACTTT	CASSQARTGFVNSPLHF
TRBV3-1	-	-	TRBJ1-1	TGTGCCAGCAGAGACATCCATGGGGGGTCGAACACTGAAGCTTTCTTT	CASRDIHGGSNTEAFF
TRBV20-1	many	-	TRBJ1-1	TGCAGTGCTAGAGCCCCCGGAGGGGTAGCAACTGAAGCTTTCTTT	CSARAPGGVATEAFF
TRBV4-1	-	TRBD1	TRBJ1-6	TGCGCCAGCAGCCAAGATGGAGGGGGCACCTATAATTCACCCCTCCACTTT	CASSQDGGGTYNSPLHF
TRBV4-1	-	TRBD2	TRBJ2-5	TGCGCCAGCAACGACTTAGCCGGGGGGGCCCAAGAGACCCAGTACTTC	CASNDLAGGAQETQYF
TRBV20-1	few	-	TRBJ1-5	TGCAGTGCTAATCGGGGGCTCGAGCCCCAGCATTTT	CSANRGLEPQHF
TRBV2	few	TRBD1	TRBJ1-2	TGTGCCAGCAGGGGGACAGGGATACCTAACTATGGCTACACCTTC	CASRGTGIPNYGYTF
TRBV7-2	-	-	TRBJ2-3	TGTGCCAGCAGCTTATTTGGCAGATACACAGATACGCAGTATTTT	CASSLFGRYTDTQYF
TRBV5-1	many	TRBD2	TRBJ2-1	TGCGCCAGCAGCTTGACTAGCGGGAGGGCGGCCTACAATGAGCAGTTCTTC	CASSLTSGRAAYNEQFF
TRBV7-9	-	TRBD1	TRBJ2-1	TGTGCCAGCAGCTTACGCCCGGGACAGGGAGTTAACAATGAGCAGTTCTTC	CASSLRPGQGVNNEQFF
TRBV3-1	-	TRBD2	TRBJ2-5	TGTGCCAGCAGCCAAGAGACCCCGAAATTGGGTAGCGGGAGCTTATTGGAGACCCAGTACTTC	CASSQETPKLGSGSLLETQYF
TRBV12-3/TRBV12-4	-	-	TRBJ1-1	TGTGCCAGCAGTGAGCGGAGCAATAAGGCTGAAGCTTTCTTT	CASSERSNKAEAFF
TRBV11-3	-	TRBD1	TRBJ1-3	TGTGCCAGCAGCTCAACAGGGGTACTGGACACCATATATTTT	CASSSTGVLDTIYF
TRBV7-9	-	TRBD2	TRBJ2-3	TGTGCCAGCAGCCCCGGGACTAGCGGGCGCCCCCACACAGATACGCAGTATTTT	CASSPGTSGRPHTDTQYF
TRBV25-1	-	-	TRBJ1-1	TGTGCCAGCAGTGACCAAAAAGGACAGAACACTGAAGCTTTCTTT	CASSDQKGQNTEAFF
TRBV5-1	few	TRBD1	TRBJ1-1	TGCGCCAGCAGCTCAAAGGGGACAGGGGCCTTAAACACTGAAGCTTTCTTT	CASSSKGTGALNTEAFF
TRBV20-1	many	-	TRBJ2-1	TGCAGTGCCATACTACGACGGACCATCAATGAGCAGTTCTTC	CSAILRRTINEQFF
TRBV29-1	many	TRBD2	TRBJ2-3	TGCAGCGTTTACCCCCGACTAGCGATCACAGATACGCAGTATTTT	CSVYPRLAITDTQYF
TRBV11-2	many	-	TRBJ1-1	TGTGCCAGCAGCTCCCTAGTCCGGGTGAACACTGAAGCTTTCTTT	CASSSLVRVNTEAFF
TRBV29-1	few	-	TRBJ1-3	TGCAGCGCAGGCTCTGGAAACACCATATATTTT	CSAGSGNTIYF
TRBV5-1	many	-	TRBJ2-3	TGCGCCAGCAGCTTGGGGTTAGGGGTCCGGTTGAGAGATACGCAGTATTTT	CASSLGLGVRLRDTQYF
TRBV29-1	many	TRBD1	TRBJ1-5	TGCAGCGTGTCATTCGACAGGGTTCAGCCCCAGCATTTT	CSVSFDRVQPQHF
TRBV5-6	few	-	TRBJ1-2	TGTGCCAGCAGCTTGGGAGCCGGGTCCCAAGGGGGATATGGCTACACCTTC	CASSLGAGSQGGYGYTF
TRBV20-1	-	-	TRBJ2-3	TGCAGTGCTAGAGATGGAGTAGCGGCGTCGCAGTATTTT	CSARDGVAASQYF
TRBV4-1	few	TRBD2	TRBJ2-1	TGCGCCAGCAGCCAAGCCTTCCGGGGGAGGGCGAACCCGTCGGGGAGTGAGCAGTTCTTC	CASSQAFRGRANPSGSEQFF
TRBV12-3/TRBV12-4	-	TRBD1	TRBJ1-1	TGTGCCAGCAGTCAACAGGGGCAAGGAAACACTGAAGCTTTCTTT	CASSQQGQGNTEAFF
TRBV12-3/TRBV12-4	many	-	TRBJ2-1	TGTGCCAGCAGTTCCGGAGGGGTCTACAATGAGCAGTTCTTC	CASSSGGVYNEQFF
TRBV7-2	-	TRBD2	TRBJ2-5	TGTGCCAGCAGCTTAGTTGGAGCGGGAGTAGAGACCCAGTACTTC	CASSLVGAGVETQYF
TRBV12-3/TRBV12-4	many	-	TRBJ1-2	TGTGCCAGCGGCAAAGGGGGGAACTATGGCTACACCTTC	CASGKGGNYGYTF
TRBV20-1	-	TRBD1	TRBJ1-1	TGCAGTGCCAATAACGGACAGGGGGGGAACACTGAAGCTTTCTTT	CSANNGQGGNTEAFF
TRBV5-1	few	TRBD2	TRBJ2-2	TGCGCCAGCAGCTTAACTAGCGGGGTGAACACCGGGGAGCTGTTTTTT	CASSLTSGVNTGELFF
TRBV12-3/TRBV12-4	few	TRBD2	TRBJ2-2	TGTGCCAGCAGTCCCCCTCCCGTAATAGCGGGATCGATCGGGGAGCTGTTTTTT	CASSPPPVIAGSIGELFF
TRBV25-1	few	TRBD1	TRBJ2-3	TGTGCCAGCATCGGGGACAGGGGAGGGATGGGTACGCAGTATTTT	CASIGDRGGMGTQYF
TRBV6-4	few	-	TRBJ2-2	TGTGCCAGTTCAGCGTTCGCGAACACCGGGGAGCTGTTTTTT	CASSAFANTGELFF
TRBV2	-	-	TRBJ2-2	TGTGCCACCGTTGGAGGCACCGGGGAGCTGTTTTTT	CATVGGTGELFF
TRBV7-9	-	TRBD2	TRBJ2-5	TGTGCCAGCAGCCCGCCGGGACTAGCCGGAGAGACCCAGTACTTC	CASSPPGLAGETQYF
TRBV4-2	-	TRBD2	TRBJ2-3	TGTGCCAGCAGCCAAGAGACTAGCGGGGTACACACAGATACGCAGTATTTT	CASSQETSGVHTDTQYF
TRBV5-1	many	TRBD1	TRBJ1-1	TGCGCCAGCAGCTCCGGGACAGGGGGTTGGGACACTGAAGCTTTCTTT	CASSSGTGGWDTEAFF
TRBV24-1	-	-	TRBJ1-2	TGTGCCACCAGTGACACTGGGGCCTCCTCGGTCCCAACGATTCCTAACTATGGCTACACCTTC	CATSDTGASSVPTIPNYGYTF
TRBV2	many	-	TRBJ1-5	TGTGCCAGCAGTGCGGACGGGAATTATCAGCCCCAGCATTTT	CASSADGNYQPQHF
TRBV6-5	many	-	TRBJ1-4	TGTGCCAGCAGTCGGGGGGCGGGAAATAATGAAAAACTGTTTTTT	CASSRGAGNNEKLFF